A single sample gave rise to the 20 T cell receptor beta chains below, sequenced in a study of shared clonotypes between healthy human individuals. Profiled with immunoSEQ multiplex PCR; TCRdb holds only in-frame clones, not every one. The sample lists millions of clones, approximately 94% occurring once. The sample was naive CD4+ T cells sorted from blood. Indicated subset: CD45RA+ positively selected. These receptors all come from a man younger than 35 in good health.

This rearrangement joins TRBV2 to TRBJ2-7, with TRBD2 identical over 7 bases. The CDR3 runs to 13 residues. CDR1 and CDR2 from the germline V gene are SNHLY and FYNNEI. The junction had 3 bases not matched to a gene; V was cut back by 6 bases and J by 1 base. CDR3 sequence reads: CASRAGGSYEQYF. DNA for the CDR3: TGTGCCAGCAGGGCCGGGGGGTCCTACGAGCAGTACTTC. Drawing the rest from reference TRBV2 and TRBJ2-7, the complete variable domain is EPEVTQTPSHQVTQMGQEVILRCVPISNHLYFYWYRQILGQKVEFLVSFYNNEISEKSEIFDDQFSVERPDGSNFTLKIRSTKLEDSAMYFCASRAGGSYEQYFGPGTRLTVT.

CDR3 nucleotides: TGCGCCAGCAGCCAAGGGGACGGACCCTACGAGCAGTACTTC. It translates to CASSQGDGPYEQYF. The chain uses TRBV4-3 and TRBJ2-7; D is tentatively TRBD1 or TRBD2 (5 bases each). V lost 1 base, J lost 2 bases, and 9 bases lay in between. In germline, CDR1 is LGHNA, CDR2 YSLEER. The CDR3 covers 14 residues.

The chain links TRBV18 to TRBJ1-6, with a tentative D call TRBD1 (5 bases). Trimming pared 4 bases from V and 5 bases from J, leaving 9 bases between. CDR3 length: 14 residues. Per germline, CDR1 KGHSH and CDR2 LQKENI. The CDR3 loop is CASSLAGNNSPLHF. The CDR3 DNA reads TGTGCCAGCTCACTGGCAGGGAATAATTCACCCCTCCACTTT.

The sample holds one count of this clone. The CDR3 region is CASLLAPGLVAGELFF. The CDR3, as DNA: TGCGCCAGCCTATTGGCCCCGGGACTAGTGGCCGGGGAGCTGTTTTTT. J is TRBJ2-2 and V is TRBV5-1; 8 nucleotides agree with TRBD2. This CDR3 is 16 amino acids long. Trimming took 7 bases from V and 6 from J; bases not matched to a gene: 14. CDR1 and CDR2 (germline): SGHRS, YFSETQ.

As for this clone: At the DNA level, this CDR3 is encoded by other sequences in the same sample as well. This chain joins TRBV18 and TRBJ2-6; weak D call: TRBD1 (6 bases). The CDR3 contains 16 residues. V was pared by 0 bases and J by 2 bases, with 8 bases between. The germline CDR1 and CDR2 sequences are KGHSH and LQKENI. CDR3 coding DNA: TGTGCCAGCTCACCACCCCCAGGGGCTGGGGCCAACGTCCTGACTTTC. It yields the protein CASSPPPGAGANVLTF.

CDR3 sequence (DNA): TGCGCCAGCAGCTGGGGGCGCTCGGGGTCCACAGATACGCAGTATTTT. It is translated as CASSWGRSGSTDTQYF. This chain joins TRBV5-1 and TRBJ2-3; TRBD1 is a possible D gene (6 bases). Germline V lookup: CDR1 SGHRS, CDR2 YFSETQ. There are 16 residues in the CDR3. V was clipped by 3 bases and J by 2 bases, with 16 bases between them.

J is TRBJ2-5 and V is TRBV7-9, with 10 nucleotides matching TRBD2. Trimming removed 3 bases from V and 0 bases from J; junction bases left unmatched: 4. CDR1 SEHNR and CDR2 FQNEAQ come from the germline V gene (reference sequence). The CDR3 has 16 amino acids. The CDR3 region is CASSFPGLANQETQYF. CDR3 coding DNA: TGTGCCAGCAGCTTTCCGGGACTAGCGAACCAAGAGACCCAGTACTTC. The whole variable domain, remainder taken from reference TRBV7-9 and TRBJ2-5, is DTGVSQNPRHKITKRGQNVTFRCDPISEHNRLYWYRQTLGQGPEFLTYFQNEAQLEKSRLLSDRFSAERPKGSFSTLEIQRTEQGDSAMYLCASSFPGLANQETQYFGPGTRLLVL.

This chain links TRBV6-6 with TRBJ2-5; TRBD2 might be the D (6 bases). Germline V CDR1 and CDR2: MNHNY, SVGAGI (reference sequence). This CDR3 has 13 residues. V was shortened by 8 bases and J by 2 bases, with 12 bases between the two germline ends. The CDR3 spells CASEGTPQETQYF. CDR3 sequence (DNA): TGTGCCAGCGAGGGGACTCCGCAAGAGACCCAGTACTTC.

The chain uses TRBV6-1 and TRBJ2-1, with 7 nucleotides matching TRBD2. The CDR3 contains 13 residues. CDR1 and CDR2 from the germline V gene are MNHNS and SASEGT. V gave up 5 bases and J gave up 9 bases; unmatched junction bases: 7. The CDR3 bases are TGTGCCAGCAGTAAAGGGACTACCGGTGAGCAGTTCTTC. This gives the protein CASSKGTTGEQFF.

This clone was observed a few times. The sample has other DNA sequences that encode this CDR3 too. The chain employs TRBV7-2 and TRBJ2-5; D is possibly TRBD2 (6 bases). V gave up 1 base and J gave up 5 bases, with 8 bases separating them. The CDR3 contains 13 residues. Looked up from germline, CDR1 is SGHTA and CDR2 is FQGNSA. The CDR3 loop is CASSLERGETQYF. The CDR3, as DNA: TGTGCCAGCAGCTTAGAACGGGGGGAGACCCAGTACTTC.

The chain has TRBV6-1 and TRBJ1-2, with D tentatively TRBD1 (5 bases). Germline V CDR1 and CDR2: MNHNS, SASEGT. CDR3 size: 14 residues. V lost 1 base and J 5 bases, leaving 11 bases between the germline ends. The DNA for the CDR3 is TGTGCCAGCAGTGAAGTCGCGGGGGTATATGGCTACACCTTC. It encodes CASSEVAGVYGYTF.

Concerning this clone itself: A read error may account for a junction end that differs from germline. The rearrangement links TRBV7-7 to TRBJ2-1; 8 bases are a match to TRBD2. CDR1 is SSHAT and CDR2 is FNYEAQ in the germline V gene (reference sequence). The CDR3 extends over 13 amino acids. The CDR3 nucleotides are TGTGCTAGCAGCGTTAGCGGGGCTCGTGAGCAGTTCTTC. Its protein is CASSVSGAREQFF.

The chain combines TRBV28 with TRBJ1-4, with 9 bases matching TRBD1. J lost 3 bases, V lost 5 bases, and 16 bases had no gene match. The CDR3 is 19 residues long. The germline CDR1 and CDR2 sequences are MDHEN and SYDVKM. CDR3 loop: CASSGRGTGFFQANEKLFF. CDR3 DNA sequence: TGTGCCAGCAGTGGGAGGGGGACAGGGTTTTTTCAAGCTAATGAAAAACTGTTTTTT.

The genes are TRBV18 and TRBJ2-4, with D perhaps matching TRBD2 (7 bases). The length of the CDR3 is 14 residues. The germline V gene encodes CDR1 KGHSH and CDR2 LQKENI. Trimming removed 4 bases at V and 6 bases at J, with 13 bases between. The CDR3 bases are TGTGCCAGCTCACGGGGGGGCCCGGGAAACATTCAGTACTTC. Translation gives CASSRGGPGNIQYF.

The DNA of the CDR3 is TGTGCCAGCAGCGTAGTAGGTAGGGCTGGGGCCAACGTCCTGACTTTC. Translated, it gives CASSVVGRAGANVLTF. The chain employs TRBV9 and TRBJ2-6, with unresolved D. This CDR3 comprises 16 residues. Germline CDR1 and CDR2: SGDLS and YYNGEE. V shed 0 bases and J shed 2 bases, with 9 bases lying between them.

This chain's CDR3 is CASNLRQARSYEQYF. The CDR3 region has the DNA TGTGCCAGCAACCTTCGGCAGGCCCGCTCCTACGAGCAGTACTTC. V and J are TRBV28 and TRBJ2-7, with D hard to call. Germline values: CDR1 MDHEN, CDR2 SYDVKM. This CDR3 comprises 15 residues. With 7 bases removed from V and 0 bases from J, the gap between germline ends came to 16 bases.

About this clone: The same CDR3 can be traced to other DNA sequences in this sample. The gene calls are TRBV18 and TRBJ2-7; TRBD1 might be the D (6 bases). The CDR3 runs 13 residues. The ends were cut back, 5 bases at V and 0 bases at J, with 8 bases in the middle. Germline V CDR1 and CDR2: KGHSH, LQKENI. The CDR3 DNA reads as TGTGCCAGCTCAGGGGGCAGCTCCTACGAGCAGTACTTC. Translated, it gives CASSGGSSYEQYF.

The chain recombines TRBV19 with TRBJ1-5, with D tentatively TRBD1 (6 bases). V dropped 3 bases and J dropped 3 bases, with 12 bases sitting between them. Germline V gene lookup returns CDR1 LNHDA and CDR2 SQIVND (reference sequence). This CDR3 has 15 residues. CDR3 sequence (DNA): TGTGCCAGTAGTATCCAGGGGTCGGACAATCAGCCCCAGCATTTT. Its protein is CASSIQGSDNQPQHF.

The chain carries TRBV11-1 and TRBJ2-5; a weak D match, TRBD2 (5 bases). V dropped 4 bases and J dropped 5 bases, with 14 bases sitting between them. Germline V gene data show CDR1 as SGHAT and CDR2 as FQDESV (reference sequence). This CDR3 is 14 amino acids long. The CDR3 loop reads CASSWRASFETQYF. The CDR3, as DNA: TGTGCCAGCAGCTGGCGGGCTTCTTTTGAGACCCAGTACTTC.

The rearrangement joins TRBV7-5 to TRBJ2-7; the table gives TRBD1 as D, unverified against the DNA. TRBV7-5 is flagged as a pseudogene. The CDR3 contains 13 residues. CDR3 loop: CASSQAGGYEQYF. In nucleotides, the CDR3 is TGTGCCAGCAGCCAAGCAGGGGGTTACGAGCAGTACTTC.